The 7 T cell receptor beta chains listed next were all sequenced from one sample in a study of blood T cell repertoires in COVID-19. Method: immunoSEQ multiplex PCR; TCRdb's copy keeps in-frame clones and lacks some. The table shows 250,000 to 300,000 clones, with roughly nine tenths occurring only once. Sequencing was carried out using peripheral blood. Every receptor here comes from a woman in her 30s with COVID-19, enrolled during active disease.

The gene calls are TRBV19 and TRBJ1-6; 9 positions agree with TRBD1. The germline CDR1 and CDR2 sequences are LNHDA and SQIVND (reference sequence). There are 14 residues in the CDR3. Trimming removed 5 bases from V and 10 bases from J; junction bases left unmatched: 6. The CDR3 bases are TGTGCCAGTAGTCCGAGACAGGGGGAATCACCCCTCCACTTT. It is translated as CASSPRQGESPLHF.

The chain uses TRBV19 and TRBJ1-4, with TRBD1 matching over 10 bases. The CDR3 sequence is 15 residues long. The ends lost 3 bases at V and 5 bases at J; junction bases unmatched: 3. CDR1 is LNHDA and CDR2 is SQIVND in the germline V gene (reference sequence). The CDR3 sequence is CASSIRTGGNEKLFF. In nucleotides, the CDR3 is TGTGCCAGTAGTATCCGGACAGGGGGAAATGAAAAACTGTTTTTT. Together with reference TRBV19 and TRBJ1-4, the CDR3 gives the full variable domain: DGGITQSPKYLFRKEGQNVTLSCEQNLNHDAMYWYRQDPGQGLRLIYYSQIVNDFQKGDIAEGYSVSREKKESFPLTVTSAQKNPTAFYLCASSIRTGGNEKLFFGSGTQLSVL.

The chain carries TRBV28 and TRBJ2-7; 10 bases are shared with TRBD2. The V and J ends lost 8 bases and 5 bases, in that order; junction bases with no gene match: 9. The CDR3 has 14 amino acids. The V gene's germline CDR1 is MDHEN and CDR2 SYDVKM. The CDR3 DNA follows: TGTGCCAGCGTCCACTACACTAGCGGGAACGAGCAGTACTTC. Its protein product is CASVHYTSGNEQYF.

The chain employs TRBV9 and TRBJ2-7; 9 bases match TRBD1. The CDR3 has 15 residues. V shed 0 bases, J shed 6 bases, and the junction held 7 bases outside the gene matches. Germline loops: CDR1 SGDLS, CDR2 YYNGEE. The CDR3, as DNA: TGTGCCAGCAGCGTAGAGGGACAGGGTCTCCGCGAGCAGTACTTC. Translated: CASSVEGQGLREQYF. Full variable domain (rest looked up from reference TRBV9 and TRBJ2-7): DSGVTQTPKHLITATGQRVTLRCSPRSGDLSVYWYQQSLDQGLQFLIQYYNGEERAKGNILERFSAQQFPDLHSELNLSSLELGDSALYFCASSVEGQGLREQYFGPGTRLTVT.

This chain connects TRBV7-2 to TRBJ2-1; TRBD2 aligns across 12 bases. V trimming: 5 bases; J trimming: 4 bases; junction bases outside the gene matches: 6. This CDR3 is 16 amino acids long. Germline V gene sequence: CDR1 SGHTA, CDR2 FQGNSA. The CDR3 reads CASSRLAGEIYNEQFF. The CDR3 coding sequence is TGTGCCAGCAGCAGACTAGCGGGGGAGATTTACAATGAGCAGTTCTTC.

Points on this clone: The sample holds other DNA sequences that translate to the same CDR3. The V gene is TRBV29-1, the J gene TRBJ1-5; D unclear. Germline lookup yields CDR1 SQVTM and CDR2 ANQGSEA. The V end was cut by 6 bases, the J end by 2 bases, with 11 bases between. The CDR3 length is 13 residues. CDR3 sequence: CSVETGGNQPQHF. The CDR3 region has the DNA TGCAGCGTGGAAACCGGGGGCAATCAGCCCCAGCATTTT.

The V and J genes are TRBV6-2 or TRBV6-3 and TRBJ2-5, with 9 bases fitting TRBD2. V lost 3 bases and J lost 5; bases outside the gene matches: 4. The germline V gene has CDR1 MNHEY and CDR2 SVGEGT. CDR3 length equals 14 residues. The chain's CDR3 is CASSYAGGPETQYF. Here the CDR3 DNA reads TGTGCCAGCAGTTATGCGGGAGGGCCGGAGACCCAGTACTTC.